A single sample is the source of the 21 T cell receptor beta chains below, sequenced in a study of T cells after posttransplantation cyclophosphamide. The protocol was immunoSEQ multiplex PCR, while the TCRdb copy is restricted to in-frame clones and leaves out a portion. Singletons are absent from the sample, which has tens of thousands of clones. The specimen sequenced was PBMCs. These receptors originate from a man aged 35-49 years in good health, CMV-negative, and a related stem cell transplant donor.

This clone was recorded many times. The rearrangement uses TRBV6-5 and TRBJ1-1; D ambiguous. The CDR3 contains 13 residues. V was clipped by 4 bases and J by 2 bases, with 8 bases between them. The germline CDR1 and CDR2 sequences are MNHEY and SVGAGI. This CDR3 reads CASSFPDNTEAFF. CDR3 nucleotides: TGTGCCAGCAGTTTTCCAGATAACACTGAAGCTTTCTTT.

In its sample, this clone was seen many times. This chain connects TRBV5-6 to TRBJ2-2, with 7 positions matching TRBD2. Germline CDR1 SGHDT, CDR2 YYEEEE. This CDR3 contains 17 residues. V lost 0 bases, J lost 5 bases, and 10 bases stayed unmatched. This CDR3 is CASSLDGGRVSTGELFF. The CDR3 bases are TGTGCCAGCAGCTTGGACGGAGGGAGGGTATCGACCGGGGAGCTGTTTTTT.

The table lists this clone with many counts. The gene calls are TRBV6-5 and TRBJ1-1; D gene ambiguous. Germline V lookup: CDR1 MNHEY, CDR2 SVGAGI. This CDR3 is 12 amino acids long. Trimming took off 6 bases at V and 4 bases at J, with 9 bases between the two ends. As DNA, the CDR3 is TGTGCCAGCAGAAGTTGGGCCACTGAAGCTTTCTTT. It encodes CASRSWATEAFF.

At least ten counts were recorded for this clone. The rearrangement joins TRBV29-1 to TRBJ2-2; tentative D call: TRBD1 (5 bases). CDR1 is SQVTM, CDR2 ANQGSEA, per germline. The CDR3 spans 13 residues. Trimming removed 1 base at V and 4 bases at J, with 7 bases between. The CDR3 DNA reads as TGCAGCGTTGAAGGGCAGGGCACCGGGGAGCTGTTTTTT. The encoded protein is CSVEGQGTGELFF.

In its sample, this clone was seen many times. The chain recombines TRBV7-2 with TRBJ2-7; D perhaps matches TRBD2 (5 bases). The V gene's germline CDR1 is SGHTA and CDR2 FQGNSA. This CDR3 is 13 amino acids long. Trimming removed 5 bases from V and 7 bases from J, with 15 bases in between. CDR3 loop: CASSPPAVDEQYF. The CDR3 nucleotides read TGTGCCAGCAGCCCCCCAGCGGTCGATGAGCAGTACTTC.

This clone came up many times. The chain combines TRBV30 with TRBJ1-2; the D is unclear. V lost 8 bases and J 4 bases, leaving 14 bases between the germline ends. The CDR3 sequence is 12 residues long. Germline-derived CDR1 and CDR2 are GTSNPN and SVGIG (reference sequence). DNA for the CDR3: TGTGCCGGAGGACGGGAACGCTATGGCTACACCTTC. Translating gives CAGGRERYGYTF.

This clone was observed many times. V gene TRBV10-3 combines with J gene TRBJ2-6; TRBD1 agrees at 11 bases. V shed 6 bases, J shed 2 bases, and the junction held 6 bases outside the gene matches. The CDR3 sequence is 17 residues long. The germline V gene has CDR1 ENHRY and CDR2 SYGVKD. The CDR3: CAIRPGQGVTGANVLTF. CDR3 coding DNA: TGTGCCATCAGACCGGGACAGGGGGTTACTGGGGCCAACGTCCTGACTTTC.

This clone occurred many times. This sequence joins TRBV11-2 and TRBJ2-3; D uncertain. Germline-derived CDR1 and CDR2 are SGHAT and FQNNGV. The CDR3 is 13 amino acids. The V gene lost 1 base and the J gene lost 5 bases, with 7 bases spanning the gap. The CDR3 DNA reads as TGTGCCAGCAGCTTAGGTCAGGTAGATACGCAGTATTTT. Amino acid sequence: CASSLGQVDTQYF. The whole variable domain, filled in from reference TRBV11-2 and TRBJ2-3, reads EAGVAQSPRYKIIEKRQSVAFWCNPISGHATLYWYQQILGQGPKLLIQFQNNGVVDDSQLPKDRFSAERLKGVDSTLKIQPAKLEDSAVYLCASSLGQVDTQYFGPGTRLTVL.

The V call is TRBV27, the J call TRBJ2-3; D possibly corresponds to TRBD1 (5 bases). Deletions cut 7 bases from V and 0 bases from J, with 14 bases between. The CDR3 is 15 residues long. The germline V gene has CDR1 MNHEY and CDR2 SMNVEV (reference sequence). The DNA for the CDR3 is TGTGCCAGCAAAGTTACAGGACCTAGCACAGATACGCAGTATTTT. It codes for CASKVTGPSTDTQYF.

Many counts were recorded for this clone. The J gene is TRBJ2-6, the V gene TRBV6-6; a possible D gene is TRBD2 (6 bases). The V and J ends lost 5 bases and 6 bases respectively, with 14 bases between them. Germline V lookup: CDR1 MNHNY, CDR2 SVGAGI (reference sequence). CDR3 size: 15 residues. CDR3 DNA sequence: TGTGCCAGCAGTAAACCCAGGGAGGTGGCCAACGTCCTGACTTTC. Its translation: CASSKPREVANVLTF.

In its sample, this clone was seen many times. This chain joins TRBV14 and TRBJ2-3, with TRBD2 as a possible D gene (6 bases). Germline CDR1 is SGHDN and CDR2 is FVKESK. This CDR3 contains 16 residues. The V gene lost 3 bases and the J gene lost 0 bases, with 13 bases spanning the gap. The CDR3 reads CASSHWSGPSTDTQYF. The CDR3 DNA is TGTGCCAGCAGCCATTGGAGCGGGCCCAGCACAGATACGCAGTATTTT.

In its sample, this clone was seen many times. The chain is built from TRBV7-9 and TRBJ2-7; unclear D gene. Germline assignment: CDR1 SEHNR and CDR2 FQNEAQ (reference sequence). The CDR3 has 12 residues. V gave up 3 bases and J gave up 4 bases, with 7 bases separating them. CDR3 loop: CASSFSLYEQYF. CDR3 nucleotides: TGTGCCAGCAGCTTCTCCCTATACGAGCAGTACTTC.

This clone occurred many times. The chain employs TRBV27 and TRBJ2-7; 7 positions match TRBD2. The CDR3 loop spans 14 amino acids. Germline values: CDR1 MNHEY, CDR2 SMNVEV (reference sequence). After removal of 3 bases from V and 4 bases from J, the junction contained 6 bases not matched to a gene. The CDR3 loop is CASSLRLADYEQYF. In nucleotides, the CDR3 is TGTGCCAGCAGTTTGCGGCTAGCGGATTACGAGCAGTACTTC.

This clone has a count of ten or more. This chain uses TRBV6-1 with TRBJ1-2; the D is unclear. Trimming took 4 bases from V and 1 from J, leaving 10 bases between them. Germline CDR1 and CDR2: MNHNS and SASEGT. The CDR3 length is 14 residues. This CDR3 is CASSVNRNNYGYTF. The CDR3 DNA reads TGTGCCAGCAGTGTCAACAGAAATAACTATGGCTACACCTTC.

This clone was seen at least ten times. The rearrangement uses TRBV11-2 and TRBJ2-7, with 7 bases aligning to TRBD1. This CDR3 region has 16 residues. V was clipped by 2 bases and J by 4 bases; unmatched bases: 11. Germline assignment: CDR1 SGHAT and CDR2 FQNNGV. The CDR3, as DNA: TGTGCCAGCAGCTTATGGTCCCGGGGCAGGGGGTACGAGCAGTACTTC. This codes for CASSLWSRGRGYEQYF.

This clone occurred many times. The genes are TRBV30 and TRBJ2-2; 9 bases line up with TRBD1. Germline V CDR1 and CDR2: GTSNPN, SVGIG (reference sequence). The CDR3 is 11 residues long. V was clipped by 2 bases and J by 16 bases; unmatched bases: 5. The CDR3 bases are TGTGCCTGGAGTTCAGGACAGGGGAGGTTTTTT. Translating gives CAWSSGQGRFF.

This clone was recorded at least ten times. Other nucleotide sequences in the sample specify the same CDR3. V gene TRBV27 combines with J gene TRBJ2-1; tentative D call: TRBD1 (6 bases). Germline CDR1 and CDR2: MNHEY and SMNVEV (reference sequence). The CDR3 runs to 14 residues. V lost 8 bases to trimming and J lost 0 bases, with 11 bases between them. The DNA of the CDR3 is TGTGCCAGCCAACAGGGATCCTCCTACAATGAGCAGTTCTTC. It yields the protein CASQQGSSYNEQFF.

This clone was counted ten times or more. CDR3 coding DNA: TGTGCCAGCAGTAGGCTCTTTGAGGGACTAGCGGTATCTAGCACAGATACGCAGTATTTT. Protein sequence: CASSRLFEGLAVSSTDTQYF. The rearrangement links TRBV28 to TRBJ2-3; 11 positions match TRBD2. The J segment lost 0 bases and the V segment lost 5 bases, leaving 16 bases of the junction unmatched. The germline V gene has CDR1 MDHEN and CDR2 SYDVKM. This CDR3 comprises 20 residues.

Ten or more counts support this clone. The chain joins TRBV27 to TRBJ2-7; TRBD2 might be the D (6 bases). Trimming removed 3 bases from V and 6 bases from J, with 9 bases in between. The V gene's germline CDR1 is MNHEY and CDR2 SMNVEV (reference sequence). CDR3 length equals 12 residues. Here the CDR3 reads CASSFGGGEQYF. The DNA for the CDR3 is TGTGCCAGCAGTTTCGGGGGAGGCGAGCAGTACTTC.

This clone appeared many times. The chain combines TRBV11-2 with TRBJ1-3, with a possible D match to TRBD1 (6 bases). CDR3 length: 17 amino acids. CDR1 SGHAT and CDR2 FQNNGV come from the germline V gene. Trimming took 1 base from V and 0 from J, leaving 13 bases between them. The CDR3 DNA is TGTGCCAGCAGCTTAGGGTGGACAGTACCCTCTGGAAACACCATATATTTT. Translation gives CASSLGWTVPSGNTIYF.

Ten or more counts support this clone. The genes are TRBV12-1 and TRBJ1-1; the listed D gene, TRBD1, was not tested against the DNA. TRBV12-1 represents a pseudogene. This CDR3 has 17 residues. CDR3 residues: CASSLLPGTVPDTEAFF. The CDR3 DNA sequence: TGTGCCAGCAGCTTGCTTCCCGGGACAGTCCCGGACACTGAAGCTTTCTTT.